The subject of this entry is one T cell receptor beta chain. The assay was immunoSEQ multiplex PCR, and TCRdb's table has in-frame clones only and misses some. Of about 17,000 clones listed, roughly 89% were seen once; the top ten hold about 32%. These data belong to a study of control samples from healthy donors and cancer patients. Germline assignment: CDR1 SQVTM and CDR2 ANQGSEA. The CDR3 extends over 13 amino acids. V was trimmed by 4 bases and J by 5 bases, leaving 11 bases between them. The sequence came from a man in his sixties with head and neck cancer. The sample was PBMCs. The chain uses TRBV29-1 and TRBJ2-2; D is perhaps TRBD1 (7 bases). Written as DNA, the CDR3 is TGCAGCGTTGGGAGGGGGCGGACCGGGGAGCTGTTTTTT. Protein: CSVGRGRTGELFF.